This TCR beta chain stems from a study of neurological immune-mediated disorders. Whole-study results and caveats: The phylogenetic placement of 18 of 34 multiple sclerosis patients' repertoires in one related-CDR3 cluster constitutes a possible signature. While HTLV-1-associated myelopathy showed the greatest TCR clonal expansion, multiple sclerosis showed the least, falling below healthy controls. Private repertoires in all groups were suggested by the absence of shared CDR3 amino acid sequences among expanded clones across subjects.

This clonotype occurred many times. Its antigen is currently unknown. MiXCR, run by TCRdb on the 5' RACE reads, gives a single entry per CDR3 protein. This table has 50,000 to 65,000 distinct CDR3 sequences, roughly 4% appearing once. Unsorted libraries came from 2 million PBMCs stored at -80 °C. V gave up 3 bases and J gave up 3 bases; unmatched junction bases: 8. There are 14 residues in the CDR3. CDR1 is DFQATT and CDR2 is SNEGSKA in the germline V gene (reference sequence). This clonotype was obtained from a man aged 25-40 years with multiple sclerosis. This chain connects TRBV20-1 to TRBJ2-7; 7 bases align to TRBD2. Sequencing was performed on PBMCs. The CDR3, as DNA: TGCAGTGCTAGGGGGTTAGCGGGTGGCTACGAGCAGTACTTC. It specifies CSARGLAGGYEQYF.